This note documents a single T cell receptor (beta chain) sequence. Its antigen is as yet unknown. This record belongs to a study of T cell responses to AZD1222 COVID-19 vaccine. Study observations and caveats: The repertoires were collected only after the peak T cell response. Nearly half of spike-specific TCRs reportedly target unmutated variant regions. Spike-specific TCR repertoires showed rising breadth and depth after two AZD1222 doses.

The V gene lost 3 bases and the J gene lost 0 bases, with 13 bases spanning the gap. Germline V gene data show CDR1 as MNHEY and CDR2 as SMNVEV (reference sequence). The CDR3 totals 16 residues. Profiled with immunoSEQ multiplex PCR; TCRdb holds only in-frame clones, not every one. The sample carries 150,000 to 200,000 clones, around 90% recorded once. The sequences come from peripheral blood, collected 28 days after the second AZD1222 dose. This sequence originates from an adult who received the AZD1222 COVID-19 vaccine. This chain links TRBV27 with TRBJ2-3, with D perhaps being TRBD1 or TRBD2 (5 bases each). In DNA form, the CDR3 reads TGTGCCAGCAGTTTCCCCGGGACCCTAAGCACAGATACGCAGTATTTT. Its protein is CASSFPGTLSTDTQYF.